The 27 T cell receptor beta chains in this list originate from one sample, sequenced in a study of identifying expanded T cells in peripheral blood. Profiling relied on immunoSEQ multiplex PCR, and the TCRdb table lists in-frame clones only, not all of them. The sample carries more than 85,000 clones, around 89% recorded once. Specimen: blood. The receptors were gathered from a person aged 18-70 years in good health.

This rearrangement joins TRBV5-1 to TRBJ1-2; D may be TRBD1 (5 bases). Germline CDR1 reads SGHRS; CDR2 reads YFSETQ. This CDR3 comprises 14 residues. V dropped 3 bases and J dropped 6 bases, with 15 bases sitting between them. CDR3 protein: CASSSRQLGDGYTF. In DNA form, the CDR3 reads TGCGCCAGCAGCTCGAGACAACTGGGGGATGGCTACACCTTC.

The rearrangement uses TRBV12-5 and TRBJ1-1, with TRBD1 matching 8 bases. Germline V gives CDR1 LGHNT, CDR2 FRNRAP. Trimming took 1 base from V and 1 from J; bases not matched to a gene: 2. This CDR3 contains 15 residues. The chain's CDR3 is CASGLEDRGNTEAFF. In nucleotides, the CDR3 is TGTGCTAGTGGTTTGGAAGACAGGGGGAACACTGAAGCTTTCTTT.

V usage is TRBV18 and J usage is TRBJ2-7; D is tentatively TRBD1 or TRBD2 (6 bases each). Trimming pared 3 bases from V and 3 bases from J, leaving 18 bases between. The CDR3 totals 16 residues. CDR1 KGHSH and CDR2 LQKENI come from the germline V gene. The CDR3 is CASSPLGTQGGYEQYF. In DNA, the CDR3 is TGTGCCAGCTCACCCCTAGGGACACAGGGAGGCTACGAGCAGTACTTC. The whole variable domain, remainder taken from reference TRBV18 and TRBJ2-7, is NAGVMQNPRHLVRRRGQEARLRCSPMKGHSHVYWYRQLPEEGLKFMVYLQKENIIDESGMPKERFSAEFPKEGPSILRIQQVVRGDSAAYFCASSPLGTQGGYEQYFGPGTRLTVT.

The CDR3 coding sequence is TGTGCCAGCAGTTTTTCAGGGTTAGGGTACGAGCAGTACTTC. This encodes CASSFSGLGYEQYF. The chain recombines TRBV27 with TRBJ2-7; possible D gene TRBD1, 5 bases. V was cut by 3 bases and J by 4 bases, with 13 bases left in between. Germline values: CDR1 MNHEY, CDR2 SMNVEV (reference sequence). The CDR3 sequence is 14 residues long.

The V and J genes are TRBV11-2 and TRBJ2-3; 10 positions agree with TRBD2. The junction had 6 bases not matched to a gene; V was cut back by 6 bases and J by 6 bases. The germline CDR1 and CDR2 sequences are SGHAT and FQNNGV. The CDR3 has 14 amino acids. The CDR3 sequence: CASRGLAKVDTQYF. In nucleotides, the CDR3 is TGTGCCAGCAGGGGACTAGCGAAAGTGGATACGCAGTATTTT. The full variable domain, its missing parts supplied by reference TRBV11-2 and TRBJ2-3, is EAGVAQSPRYKIIEKRQSVAFWCNPISGHATLYWYQQILGQGPKLLIQFQNNGVVDDSQLPKDRFSAERLKGVDSTLKIQPAKLEDSAVYLCASRGLAKVDTQYFGPGTRLTVL.

The chain has TRBV6-5 and TRBJ2-5, with D possibly TRBD2 on 5 matching bases. Germline values: CDR1 MNHEY, CDR2 SVGAGI. V lost 6 bases and J lost 1, with 9 bases in between. The CDR3 spans 13 residues. CDR3 amino acids: CASSQTSQETQYF. Written as DNA, the CDR3 is TGTGCCAGCAGCCAAACTAGCCAAGAGACCCAGTACTTC.

V usage is TRBV5-4 and J usage is TRBJ1-2; possibly TRBD1 for D (5 bases). Looked up from germline, CDR1 is SGHNT and CDR2 is YYREEE (reference sequence). CDR3 length equals 15 residues. The germline V and J ends were trimmed by 0 bases and 6 bases, with 15 bases remaining between them. The CDR3 coding sequence is TGTGCCAGCAGCTTGGGAAGTCAGGGTTACGATGGCTACACCTTC. Residues: CASSLGSQGYDGYTF.

V is TRBV7-9 and J is TRBJ2-7; D perhaps matches TRBD2 (7 bases). Germline assignment: CDR1 SEHNR and CDR2 FQNEAQ (reference sequence). With 5 bases removed from V and 6 bases from J, the gap between germline ends came to 17 bases. The CDR3 sequence is 14 residues long. In nucleotides, the CDR3 is TGTGCCAGCAGCCATGGACTAGGGGGATCCGAGCAGTACTTC. Amino acid sequence: CASSHGLGGSEQYF.

The DNA for the CDR3 is TGTGCCAGCAGGACGACTCACAATGAGCAGTTCTTC. Protein product: CASRTTHNEQFF. J is TRBJ2-1 and V is TRBV28, with D hard to call. CDR3 size: 12 residues. Trimming stripped 6 bases from V and 5 bases from J, with 8 bases between. The germline V gene encodes CDR1 MDHEN and CDR2 SYDVKM.

This chain connects TRBV5-1 to TRBJ2-1; D might be TRBD1 or TRBD2, each matching 5 bases. CDR3 length equals 15 residues. The V and J ends lost 4 bases and 6 bases respectively, with 17 bases between them. Germline V CDR1 and CDR2: SGHRS, YFSETQ. CDR3 sequence: CASSRGPGLSNEQFF. The CDR3 DNA is TGCGCCAGCAGCCGGGGACCGGGTTTAAGCAATGAGCAGTTCTTC.

This clone was observed a single time. The CDR3 coding sequence is TGTGCCAGCAGCCAGACACAGGTCGGGGAGACCCAGTACTTC. Protein: CASSQTQVGETQYF. The genes are TRBV6-5 and TRBJ2-5; possibly TRBD1 for D (5 bases). The CDR3 contains 14 residues. Germline CDR1 MNHEY, CDR2 SVGAGI. V was pared by 6 bases and J by 5 bases, with 16 bases between.

CDR3 residues: CASSSGNTEAFF. The CDR3 coding sequence is TGTGCCAGCAGTTCCGGGAACACTGAAGCTTTCTTT. The chain uses TRBV28 and TRBJ1-1, with D hard to call. Germline loops: CDR1 MDHEN, CDR2 SYDVKM. The CDR3 has 12 amino acids. V was cut by 4 bases and J by 1 base, with 4 bases left in between.

The V gene is TRBV2, the J gene TRBJ2-7, with TRBD1 matching 10 bases. The CDR3 contains 15 residues. V was clipped by 7 bases and J by 2 bases; unmatched bases: 8. Germline V CDR1 and CDR2: SNHLY, FYNNEI. CDR3 coding DNA: TGTGCCAGCATGAGGGACAGGGGTAACCCCTACGAGCAGTACTTC. Encoded protein: CASMRDRGNPYEQYF.

The chain carries TRBV25-1 and TRBJ2-6; perhaps TRBD1 as D (5 bases). The CDR3 runs 16 residues. Per germline, CDR1 MGHDK and CDR2 SYGVNS. With 5 bases removed from V and 1 base from J, the gap between germline ends came to 12 bases. CDR3 in DNA: TGTGCCAGCAGTCTCTTACAGGTTTCTGGGGCCAACGTCCTGACTTTC. It encodes CASSLLQVSGANVLTF.

J is TRBJ2-7 and V is TRBV28; D may be TRBD2 (5 bases). Germline V gene data show CDR1 as MDHEN and CDR2 as SYDVKM. The CDR3 runs 12 residues. V dropped 7 bases and J dropped 4 bases, with 11 bases sitting between them. The CDR3 spells CASTDRGYEQYF. CDR3 sequence (DNA): TGTGCCAGCACCGACCGGGGTTACGAGCAGTACTTC.

This chain joins TRBV6-5 and TRBJ1-3; 7 bases line up with TRBD1. V was clipped by 2 bases and J by 4 bases; unmatched bases: 2. CDR1 is MNHEY, CDR2 SVGAGI, per germline. The CDR3 is 14 amino acids. The CDR3: CASSYGTVGNTIYF. In DNA, the CDR3 is TGTGCCAGCAGTTACGGGACAGTCGGAAACACCATATATTTT.

The V call is TRBV7-3, the J call TRBJ2-2, with D hard to call. CDR3 length equals 16 residues. Germline-derived CDR1 and CDR2 are SGHTA and FQGTGA. Trimming took 7 bases from V and 4 from J, leaving 19 bases between them. CDR3 nucleotide sequence: TGTGCCAGCACCTTCGAGGTCGCGCGAGGCACCGGGGAGCTGTTTTTT. Its protein product is CASTFEVARGTGELFF. Full variable domain (remainder filled in from reference TRBV7-3 and TRBJ2-2): GAGVSQTPSNKVTEKGKYVELRCDPISGHTALYWYRQSLGQGPEFLIYFQGTGAADDSGLPNDRFFAVRPEGSVSTLKIQRTERGDSAVYLCASTFEVARGTGELFFGEGSRLTVL.

The rearrangement joins TRBV14 to TRBJ2-7; D is undetermined. Germline CDR1 reads SGHDN; CDR2 reads FVKESK. The CDR3 contains 16 residues. V was cut by 1 base and J by 0 bases, with 13 bases left in between. CDR3 sequence: CASSQGAFLSSYEQYF. CDR3 nucleotides: TGTGCCAGCAGCCAAGGAGCCTTTTTGAGCTCCTACGAGCAGTACTTC.

This rearrangement joins TRBV11-2 to TRBJ2-3; 11 bases are a match to TRBD1. Losses at the gene ends were 4 bases for V and 2 bases for J; bases not matched to a gene: 5. Germline assignment: CDR1 SGHAT and CDR2 FQNNGV. This CDR3 has 16 residues. The CDR3 reads CASSSRDRGFTDTQYF. The DNA of the CDR3 is TGTGCCAGCAGCTCGCGGGACAGGGGGTTCACAGATACGCAGTATTTT.

The V and J genes are TRBV19 and TRBJ1-5, with TRBD1 as a possible D gene (5 bases). From germline, CDR1 is LNHDA and CDR2 SQIVND (reference sequence). This CDR3 spans 14 amino acids. V lost 3 bases, J lost 9 bases, and 15 bases lay in between. The CDR3 sequence: CASSISRTQGPQHF. The CDR3 nucleotides are TGTGCCAGTAGTATTTCGAGGACCCAGGGGCCCCAGCATTTT.

This sequence joins TRBV7-9 and TRBJ1-3; TRBD1 matches 11 bases. V shed 5 bases and J 2 bases; nucleotides not matched to a gene: 2. The CDR3 covers 15 residues. The V gene's germline CDR1 is SEHNR and CDR2 FQNEAQ (reference sequence). The CDR3, as DNA: TGTGCCAGCAGCGGGGGACAGGGGGCTGGAAACACCATATATTTT. The encoded protein is CASSGGQGAGNTIYF. Looking up the rest from reference TRBV7-9 and TRBJ1-3 gives the full variable domain: DTGVSQNPRHKITKRGQNVTFRCDPISEHNRLYWYRQTLGQGPEFLTYFQNEAQLEKSRLLSDRFSAERPKGSFSTLEIQRTEQGDSAMYLCASSGGQGAGNTIYFGEGSWLTVV.

This chain links TRBV5-1 with TRBJ2-7, with 7 bases fitting TRBD1. Germline lookup yields CDR1 SGHRS and CDR2 YFSETQ. The CDR3 is made up of 16 amino acids. Losses at the gene ends were 0 bases for V and 2 bases for J; bases not matched to a gene: 8. This chain's CDR3 is CASSLALGTEAYEQYF. The CDR3 DNA follows: TGCGCCAGCAGCTTGGCCCTGGGGACAGAAGCCTACGAGCAGTACTTC.

The chain joins TRBV7-2 to TRBJ2-5; TRBD1 is a possible D gene (6 bases). Trimming pared 4 bases from V and 4 bases from J, leaving 13 bases between. Germline CDR1 SGHTA, CDR2 FQGNSA. This CDR3 is built from 14 residues. CDR3 nucleotides: TGTGCCAGCAGCTCCCCGCGAGGGGGAGAGACCCAGTACTTC. It translates to CASSSPRGGETQYF.

CDR3 coding DNA: TGTGCCAGCAGCCCGGACAACTTATTGGAGAAACTGTTTTTT. Its protein product is CASSPDNLLEKLFF. The chain is built from TRBV5-4 and TRBJ1-4; D possibly corresponds to TRBD1 (5 bases). This CDR3 comprises 14 residues. The germline gives CDR1 SGHNT, CDR2 YYREEE (reference sequence). The germline V and J ends were trimmed by 4 bases and 11 bases, with 18 bases remaining between them.

The rearrangement joins TRBV11-2 to TRBJ2-7; TRBD2 might be the D (5 bases). The V gene lost 5 bases and the J gene lost 6 bases, with 11 bases spanning the gap. Germline loops: CDR1 SGHAT, CDR2 FQNNGV. The CDR3 totals 12 residues. CDR3 nucleotide sequence: TGTGCCAGCAGCCCCGCGGGTTCCGAGCAGTACTTC. Its protein is CASSPAGSEQYF. Supplemented by reference TRBV11-2 and TRBJ2-7, the full variable domain reads EAGVAQSPRYKIIEKRQSVAFWCNPISGHATLYWYQQILGQGPKLLIQFQNNGVVDDSQLPKDRFSAERLKGVDSTLKIQPAKLEDSAVYLCASSPAGSEQYFGPGTRLTVT.

The chain has TRBV6-5 and TRBJ2-5; 8 positions agree with TRBD1. Trimming cost V 5 bases and J 4 bases; bases outside gene matches: 6. The CDR3 extends over 14 amino acids. The germline gives CDR1 MNHEY, CDR2 SVGAGI. CDR3 coding DNA: TGTGCCAGCAGTCAACTCGACAGGGGAGAGACCCAGTACTTC. This translates into CASSQLDRGETQYF.

The chain couples TRBV7-9 to TRBJ1-5, with D possibly matching TRBD1 (5 bases). Germline values: CDR1 SEHNR, CDR2 FQNEAQ (reference sequence). Trimming pared 1 base from V and 5 bases from J, leaving 15 bases between. This CDR3 has 16 residues. The DNA of the CDR3 is TGTGCCAGCAGCTTAGTCCGAGACAGAGGTGATCAGCCCCAGCATTTT. Its translation is CASSLVRDRGDQPQHF.